These 2 T cell receptor beta chains were sequenced from one sample in a study of T cells after yellow fever vaccination. Using its own MiXCR run on the 5' RACE reads, TCRdb lists one record per CDR3 protein. Among about 340,000 distinct CDR3 sequences listed, approximately 4% were seen once. The specimen was PBMCs, collected 5 days after the yellow fever booster vaccination. Source of these receptors: a man aged 18 to 35 who received the YFV17D yellow fever vaccine.

This rearrangement joins TRBV7-2 to TRBJ1-6; D is possibly TRBD1 (6 bases). The CDR3 consists of 15 residues. Germline-derived CDR1 and CDR2 are SGHTA and FQGNSA. V was pared by 1 base and J by 9 bases, with 13 bases between. This chain's CDR3 is CASSLDQGRGSPLHF. The CDR3 nucleotides read TGTGCCAGCAGCTTAGATCAGGGGCGAGGTTCACCCCTCCACTTT.

This clonotype was observed many times. The V call is TRBV3-1, the J call TRBJ2-7; D uncertain. V shed 1 base and J shed 5 bases, with 12 bases lying between them. The CDR3 loop spans 14 amino acids. The germline gives CDR1 LGHDT, CDR2 YNNKEL (reference sequence). The CDR3 DNA follows: TGTGCCAGCAGCCAAGGCCGGCAGAGCCACGAGCAGTACGTC. Translating gives CASSQGRQSHEQYV.